This is a list of T cell receptor beta chains from one sample in a study of blood T cell repertoires in COVID-19. The table came from immunoSEQ multiplex PCR; TCRdb's copy has only in-frame clones and leaves some out. This sample has over 250,000 clones, with around four fifths found just once. The sequenced material came from peripheral blood. The origin of the receptors is a woman in her fifties or sixties who had recovered from COVID-19. The CDR3 runs from the conserved cysteine through the conserved F or W. The D gene is left open where the match is weak. Rows give clone size only sometimes, using once, few, many, or a class for an expanded clone.

TRBJ1-2	TRBV10-3	13	.	.	CAISETGNYGYTF	TGTGCCATCAGTGAGACGGGGAACTATGGCTACACCTTC
TRBJ2-1	TRBV10-1	17	TRBD2	.	CASSESLAGVSYNEQFF	TGCGCCAGCAGTGAGTCCCTAGCGGGGGTATCCTACAATGAGCAGTTCTTC
TRBJ2-5	TRBV9	14	.	.	CASSVGISRETQYF	TGTGCCAGCAGCGTAGGAATTAGCCGGGAGACCCAGTACTTC
TRBJ1-1	TRBV5-1	14	.	.	CASSLAGQNTEAFF	TGCGCCAGCAGCTTGGCAGGGCAGAACACTGAAGCTTTCTTT
TRBJ2-5	TRBV25-1	13	TRBD2	few	CASSETSRETQYF	TGTGCCAGCAGTGAGACTAGCAGGGAGACCCAGTACTTC
TRBJ1-1	TRBV4-1	15	.	.	CASSQRGRGDTEAFF	TGCGCCAGCAGCCAAAGGGGGAGAGGGGACACTGAAGCTTTCTTT
TRBJ2-1	TRBV11-3	15	TRBD1	.	CASSARDRGTYEQFF	TGTGCCAGCAGCGCCCGGGACAGGGGAACATATGAGCAGTTCTTC
TRBJ2-7	TRBV2	16	TRBD1	few	CASSEKTGGPSYEQYF	TGTGCCAGCAGTGAGAAAACAGGGGGCCCCTCCTACGAGCAGTACTTC
TRBJ1-1	TRBV29-1	13	.	.	CSAKPREEGEAFF	TGCAGCGCAAAACCCAGGGAGGAGGGTGAAGCTTTCTTT
TRBJ2-5	TRBV28	14	TRBD2	.	CASTLAGDQETQYF	TGTGCCAGCACACTAGCGGGAGACCAAGAGACCCAGTACTTC
TRBJ2-1	TRBV5-1	13	.	.	CASSYDTYNEQFF	TGCGCCAGCAGCTATGACACCTACAATGAGCAGTTCTTC
TRBJ2-7	TRBV28	13	TRBD2	.	CASEREGLNEQYF	TGTGCCAGTGAGCGGGAGGGCCTCAACGAGCAGTACTTC
TRBJ2-3	TRBV29-1	12	.	.	CSVDRGGDTQYF	TGCAGCGTTGACAGGGGAGGGGATACGCAGTATTTT
TRBJ2-3	TRBV6-5	15	TRBD2	.	CASSLTTSLTDTQYF	TGTGCCAGCAGTCTGACGACTAGCCTCACAGATACGCAGTATTTT
TRBJ2-3	TRBV30	17	TRBD2	once	CAWSVAGVRSSTDTQYF	TGTGCCTGGAGTGTGGCGGGGGTCCGATCTAGCACAGATACGCAGTATTTT
TRBJ2-7	TRBV18	14	TRBD1	.	CASSPSLTGDEQYF	TGTGCCAGCTCACCAAGCCTTACAGGGGACGAGCAGTACTTC
TRBJ1-5	TRBV7-9	14	.	few	CAISGGSSNQPQHF	TGTGCCATCTCCGGTGGTTCGAGCAATCAGCCCCAGCATTTT
TRBJ2-3	TRBV2	16	TRBD2	once	CASSEVLTSGKHTQYF	TGTGCCAGCAGTGAAGTTTTGACTAGCGGGAAGCATACGCAGTATTTT
TRBJ1-3	TRBV5-1	14	.	few	CVPTEKLSGNTIYF	TGCGTCCCGACAGAGAAACTCTCTGGAAACACCATATATTTT
TRBJ2-7	TRBV19	15	.	.	CASSPPGTLSYEQYF	TGTGCCAGTAGCCCTCCCGGGACTCTCTCCTACGAGCAGTACTTC
TRBJ2-3	TRBV11-2	15	.	.	CASSLGAGQTDTQYF	TGTGCCAGCAGCTTAGGGGCGGGCCAAACAGATACGCAGTATTTT
TRBJ2-1	TRBV28	13	.	.	CASRYGTYNEQFF	TGTGCCAGCAGGTATGGGACTTACAATGAGCAGTTCTTC
TRBJ1-1	TRBV10-3	15	.	.	CAIRPLAGQNTEAFF	TGTGCCATCAGACCCCTAGCGGGGCAGAACACTGAAGCTTTCTTT
TRBJ2-2	TRBV5-1	16	TRBD2	.	CASSFLAGPNTGELFF	TGCGCCAGCAGCTTTCTAGCGGGGCCGAACACCGGGGAGCTGTTTTTT
TRBJ2-2	TRBV12-3/TRBV12-4	12	.	.	CACSLYMGELFF	TGTGCCTGCTCCTTGTACATGGGGGAGCTGTTTTTT
TRBJ1-5	TRBV9	15	.	few	CASSPRVTFNQPQHF	TGTGCCAGCAGCCCCCGGGTTACCTTTAATCAGCCCCAGCATTTT
TRBJ1-1	TRBV3-1/TRBV3-2	17	.	.	CASSQDQFGGLNTEAFF	TGTGCCAGCAGCCAAGATCAATTTGGGGGCCTGAACACTGAAGCTTTCTTT
TRBJ2-1	TRBV12-3/TRBV12-4	12	.	.	CASTPKGNEQFF	TGTGCCAGCACCCCAAAGGGGAATGAGCAGTTCTTC
TRBJ2-3	TRBV5-1	15	TRBD2	.	CASSLVGRSTDTQYF	TGCGCCAGCAGCTTGGTCGGGAGGAGCACAGATACGCAGTATTTT
TRBJ2-3	TRBV4-2	18	TRBD2	.	CASSQDTTSGGIADTQYF	TGTGCCAGCAGCCAAGATACAACTAGCGGGGGAATCGCAGATACGCAGTATTTT
TRBJ2-3	TRBV3-1/TRBV3-2	15	.	.	CASSRAGQITDTQYF	TGTGCCAGCAGCCGGGCGGGACAGATTACAGATACGCAGTATTTT
TRBJ2-1	TRBV7-3	17	.	.	CASSYRAGTGGVGEQFF	TGTGCCAGCAGCTATCGCGCCGGGACTGGCGGGGTGGGTGAGCAGTTCTTC
TRBJ2-3	TRBV7-9	13	.	.	CASSLTPPDTQYF	TGTGCCAGCAGCTTAACACCGCCAGATACGCAGTATTTT
TRBJ2-2	TRBV27	18	TRBD2	.	CASSQWGGGTMNTGELFF	TGTGCCAGCAGTCAGTGGGGCGGGGGTACCATGAACACCGGGGAGCTGTTTTTT
TRBJ1-5	TRBV6-2/TRBV6-3	15	TRBD1	.	CASSYPGTVNQPQHF	TGTGCCAGCAGTTACCCCGGGACAGTTAATCAGCCCCAGCATTTT
TRBJ2-3	TRBV4-3	19	TRBD2	.	CASSQDPAGGPLSTDTQYF	TGCGCCAGCAGCCAAGATCCCGCGGGAGGGCCCCTTAGCACAGATACGCAGTATTTT
TRBJ2-7	TRBV29-1	11	.	.	CSVGLGRNSAF	TGCAGCGTTGGACTGGGGCGCAACTCGGCCTTC
TRBJ2-7	TRBV25-1	14	TRBD1	.	CASTRDRGTYEQYF	TGTGCCAGCACCCGGGACAGGGGAACCTACGAGCAGTACTTC